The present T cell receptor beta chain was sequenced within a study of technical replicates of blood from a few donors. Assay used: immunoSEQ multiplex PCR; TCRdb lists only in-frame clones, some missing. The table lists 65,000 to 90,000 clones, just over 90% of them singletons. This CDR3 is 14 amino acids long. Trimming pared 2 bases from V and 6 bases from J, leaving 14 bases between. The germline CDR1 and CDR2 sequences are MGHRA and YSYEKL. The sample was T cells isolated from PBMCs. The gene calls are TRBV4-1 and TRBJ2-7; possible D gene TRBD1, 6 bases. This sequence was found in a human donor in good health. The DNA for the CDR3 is TGCGCCAGCAGCCAACCGAACTACAGGGCCGAGCAGTACTTC. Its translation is CASSQPNYRAEQYF.